Listed below are T cell receptor beta chains from one sample, sequenced in a study of blood T cell repertoires in COVID-19. Clones were sequenced by immunoSEQ multiplex PCR, and TCRdb holds only the in-frame ones, with some missing. This table holds 280,000 or so clones, around 86% found once. Sequencing was performed on peripheral blood. The receptors were sampled from a woman in her twenties or thirties who had recovered from COVID-19. Both conserved end residues are part of each CDR3. The D gene is left open where the match is weak. Rows give clone size only sometimes, using once, few, many, or a class for an expanded clone.

v_gene	j_gene	d_gene	abundance	CDR3aa	CDR3nt
TRBV7-8	TRBJ1-3	.	.	CASSLPVYSGNTIYF	TGTGCCAGCAGCTTACCGGTTTACTCTGGAAACACCATATATTTT
TRBV11-3	TRBJ2-5	TRBD1	.	CASSNQSRGPSQETQYF	TGTGCCAGCAGCAACCAGTCCAGGGGGCCAAGCCAAGAGACCCAGTACTTC
TRBV28	TRBJ1-1	TRBD1	.	CASSKGGDRGAFF	TGTGCCAGCAGTAAAGGGGGTGACAGGGGGGCTTTCTTT
TRBV7-9	TRBJ1-4	.	.	CASSLARGINEKLFF	TGTGCCAGCAGCTTAGCGCGCGGAATTAATGAAAAACTGTTTTTT
TRBV5-1	TRBJ2-3	.	.	CASSSGTDTQYF	TGCGCCAGCAGCTCGGGCACAGATACGCAGTATTTT
TRBV5-6	TRBJ2-2	TRBD2	.	CASSLGAGGRELFF	TGTGCCAGCAGCTTGGGAGCGGGAGGCCGGGAGCTGTTTTTT
TRBV11-3	TRBJ2-7	.	few	CASSLDSGVHEQYF	TGTGCCAGCAGCTTAGATTCAGGGGTCCACGAGCAGTACTTC
TRBV7-8	TRBJ2-7	.	.	CASSFTWGGADSYEQYF	TGTGCCAGCAGCTTTACTTGGGGAGGAGCGGACTCCTACGAGCAGTACTTC
TRBV6-5	TRBJ2-7	.	.	CATSDSYEQYF	TGTGCCACCTCGGACAGCTACGAGCAGTACTTC
TRBV7-2	TRBJ2-6	.	.	CASSLVGVSGANVLTF	TGTGCCAGCAGCTTAGTCGGGGTCTCGGGGGCCAACGTCCTGACTTTC
TRBV19	TRBJ1-5	TRBD1	.	CASSPIDHRGNQPQHF	TGTGCCAGTAGTCCCATTGATCACAGGGGGAATCAGCCCCAGCATTTT
TRBV5-5	TRBJ1-5	.	few	CASSLVAGRNQPQHF	TGTGCCAGCAGCTTGGTGGCGGGTAGGAATCAGCCCCAGCATTTT
TRBV5-5	TRBJ1-1	.	.	CASRLTGGHIEAFF	TGTGCCAGCAGATTGACCGGGGGGCATATTGAAGCTTTCTTT
TRBV19	TRBJ1-1	TRBD1	.	CASSAGQGLPAEAFF	TGTGCCAGTAGTGCAGGACAGGGGTTGCCCGCTGAAGCTTTCTTT
TRBV4-1	TRBJ1-2	TRBD1	.	CASSQVGSRGVDGYTF	TGCGCCAGCAGCCAAGTAGGGAGCAGGGGGGTTGATGGCTACACCTTC
TRBV3-1/TRBV3-2	TRBJ1-5	TRBD1	.	CASSQEAGGGQPQHF	TGTGCCAGCAGCCAAGAGGCAGGGGGCGGGCAGCCCCAGCATTTT
TRBV18	TRBJ2-5	.	.	CASSPGGQETQYF	TGTGCCAGCTCACCGGGGGGCCAAGAGACCCAGTACTTC